The text below deals with one T cell receptor (beta chain). Its antigen is unidentified. This sample was taken from a study of shared clonotypes between healthy human individuals. Study findings and constraints: In this cohort, only blood was sampled, and tissue repertoires likely differ.

On sorted subsets, replicate PCRs used 200 to 250 ng DNA, or 25,000 to 35,000 T cell genomes. TCRdb keeps only in-frame clones here, not all; method: immunoSEQ multiplex PCR. Of 650,000 to 750,000 clones in the sample, 60% to 80% are singletons; the top ten hold under 2%. The material sequenced was memory CD4+ T cells sorted from blood. The subset denotes: CD45RA-negative fraction. The clonotype originates from a young woman in good health.

The CDR3 here is CASRSADREVGGYTF. The CDR3 coding sequence is TGTGCCAGCCGATCTGCCGACAGGGAAGTGGGAGGCTACACCTTC. The chain joins TRBV28 to TRBJ1-2; 7 nucleotides line up with TRBD1. The CDR3 spans 15 residues. The germline CDR1 and CDR2 sequences are MDHEN and SYDVKM. V lost 8 bases to trimming and J lost 8 bases; unmatched junction nucleotides: 17.